A selection of T cell receptor beta chains follows, all from one sample in a study of blood T cell repertoires in COVID-19. Some clones are missing from TCRdb's copy, which holds only in-frame ones; the method was immunoSEQ multiplex PCR. In the table there are 320,000 or so clones, 85% of which are singletons. The sample comprised PBMCs or T cells enriched from blood (not recorded which). The receptors here all came from a woman in her twenties or thirties who had been exposed to COVID-19. Each CDR3 is given with its conserved first and last residue. The D gene is left open where the match is weak. Rows give clone size only sometimes, using once, few, many, or a class for an expanded clone.

CDR3 length: 13; J gene: TRBJ2-3; V gene: TRBV7-2; clone size: NA; D gene: NA; CDR3 DNA: TGTGCCAGCAGCTCGGCTGGGGCCGGAACGCAGTATTTT; CDR3 protein: CASSSAGAGTQYF
CDR3 length: 11; J gene: TRBJ1-1; V gene: TRBV30; clone size: NA; D gene: NA; CDR3 DNA: TGTGCCTGGAACACGAACACTGAAGCTTTCTTT; CDR3 protein: CAWNTNTEAFF
CDR3 length: 15; J gene: TRBJ1-2; V gene: TRBV19; clone size: NA; D gene: TRBD1; CDR3 DNA: TGTGCCAGTAGTCCCCGGACAGGGGAATTCTATGGCTACACCTTC; CDR3 protein: CASSPRTGEFYGYTF
CDR3 length: 17; J gene: TRBJ2-1; V gene: TRBV19; clone size: NA; D gene: TRBD1; CDR3 DNA: TGTGCCAGTAGTAATCAAGACAGGGTGGGGCCATACAATGAGCAGTTCTTC; CDR3 protein: CASSNQDRVGPYNEQFF
CDR3 length: 15; J gene: TRBJ2-7; V gene: TRBV2; clone size: NA; D gene: TRBD1; CDR3 DNA: TGTGCCAGCAGTGCGCCAAGGACAGGTCGCGACGAGCAGTACTTC; CDR3 protein: CASSAPRTGRDEQYF
CDR3 length: 12; J gene: TRBJ1-2; V gene: TRBV30; clone size: NA; D gene: NA; CDR3 DNA: TGTGCCTGGAGAATAGGGGCTCATGGCTACACCTTC; CDR3 protein: CAWRIGAHGYTF
CDR3 length: 15; J gene: TRBJ2-2; V gene: TRBV19; clone size: NA; D gene: TRBD2; CDR3 DNA: TGTGCCAGTGGGTTAGCGGGAGCGAGCACCGGGGAGCTGTTTTTT; CDR3 protein: CASGLAGASTGELFF
CDR3 length: 14; J gene: TRBJ2-7; V gene: TRBV30; clone size: once; D gene: NA; CDR3 DNA: TGTGCCTGGAGTGTATCGACAGGTTCCTACGAGCAGTACTTC; CDR3 protein: CAWSVSTGSYEQYF
CDR3 length: 16; J gene: TRBJ2-7; V gene: TRBV7-2; clone size: NA; D gene: TRBD2; CDR3 DNA: TGTGCCAGCAGCCCGATGGTGATAGCGGGAGGTAACGAGCAGTACTTC; CDR3 protein: CASSPMVIAGGNEQYF
CDR3 length: 16; J gene: TRBJ2-5; V gene: TRBV4-3; clone size: NA; D gene: NA; CDR3 DNA: TGCGCCAGCAGCCAAGAGGGGCGCGGCTCCCAAGAGACCCAGTACTTC; CDR3 protein: CASSQEGRGSQETQYF
CDR3 length: 17; J gene: TRBJ2-4; V gene: TRBV6-4; clone size: NA; D gene: NA; CDR3 DNA: TGTGCCAGCAGTGACTCCGCCAGGGGACGGGCCAAAAACATTCAGTACTTC; CDR3 protein: CASSDSARGRAKNIQYF
CDR3 length: 13; J gene: TRBJ2-1; V gene: TRBV7-9; clone size: NA; D gene: NA; CDR3 DNA: TGTGCCAGCAGCCCGCGGAGGGGCAATGAGCAGTTCTTC; CDR3 protein: CASSPRRGNEQFF
CDR3 length: 15; J gene: TRBJ1-3; V gene: TRBV6-5; clone size: NA; D gene: NA; CDR3 DNA: TGTGCCAGCTGTTCCGGGACACCGTCTGGAAACACCATATATTTT; CDR3 protein: CASCSGTPSGNTIYF
CDR3 length: 16; J gene: TRBJ2-7; V gene: TRBV27; clone size: NA; D gene: TRBD1; CDR3 DNA: TGTGCCAGCAGTATAATTACCGGGACAGGGCCGTCAGAGCAGTACTTC; CDR3 protein: CASSIITGTGPSEQYF
CDR3 length: 16; J gene: TRBJ1-1; V gene: TRBV5-1; clone size: NA; D gene: TRBD1; CDR3 DNA: TGCGCCAGCAGCTTATCCGGGACAGGGGTTAACACTGAAGCTTTCTTT; CDR3 protein: CASSLSGTGVNTEAFF
CDR3 length: 12; J gene: TRBJ2-1; V gene: TRBV30; clone size: NA; D gene: TRBD2; CDR3 DNA: TGTGCCTGGGCGGGGGGGCCGAATGAGCAGTTCTTC; CDR3 protein: CAWAGGPNEQFF
CDR3 length: 13; J gene: TRBJ2-7; V gene: TRBV11-2; clone size: once; D gene: TRBD1; CDR3 DNA: TGTGCCAGCAGCGACAGGGGGCGCCCCGAGCAGTACTTC; CDR3 protein: CASSDRGRPEQYF